This is a list of T cell receptor beta chains from one sample in a study of cytomegalovirus exposure and HLA in healthy donors. The repertoire was sequenced with immunoSEQ multiplex PCR; TCRdb's copy has only in-frame clones and lacks some. The repertoire holds about 130,000 clones, roughly 72% seen once, with roughly 7.5% in the top ten. Sequences were obtained from PBMCs. The receptors were gathered from a male donor in good health and CMV-seronegative. Each CDR3 is given with its conserved first and last residue. Where a row states a size, it is once, few, many or the class of an expanded clone; other rows omit it.

j_call: TRBJ2-3; clone_size: .; v_call: TRBV6-6; cdr3_aa: CASSYWTGGGTDTQYF
j_call: TRBJ2-7; clone_size: .; v_call: TRBV18; cdr3_aa: CASSTQGPYEQYF
j_call: TRBJ2-3; clone_size: .; v_call: TRBV5-1; cdr3_aa: CASSLSRTSGSSDTQYF
j_call: TRBJ2-1; clone_size: .; v_call: TRBV4-1; cdr3_aa: CASSQEGLYYNEQFF
j_call: TRBJ2-5; clone_size: once; v_call: TRBV4-3; cdr3_aa: CASSQGWGPGRPQETQYF
j_call: TRBJ1-4; clone_size: .; v_call: TRBV19; cdr3_aa: CASSIDLSANLVGKLFF
j_call: TRBJ2-1; clone_size: .; v_call: TRBV7-2; cdr3_aa: CASSFYSGGGVNEQFF
j_call: TRBJ2-2; clone_size: .; v_call: TRBV5-1; cdr3_aa: CASSYQAGDTGELFF
j_call: TRBJ2-1; clone_size: once; v_call: TRBV19; cdr3_aa: CASSPTSGVYNEQFF
j_call: TRBJ1-4; clone_size: .; v_call: TRBV28; cdr3_aa: CASSFGGRSGDEKLFF
j_call: TRBJ2-1; clone_size: .; v_call: TRBV6-1; cdr3_aa: CASSEAGVVNEQFF
j_call: TRBJ1-6; clone_size: .; v_call: TRBV2; cdr3_aa: CASSERQASSYNSPLHF
j_call: TRBJ2-1; clone_size: once; v_call: TRBV9; cdr3_aa: CASSSPSRYEQFF
j_call: TRBJ1-2; clone_size: .; v_call: TRBV7-3; cdr3_aa: CASSPDGTGRSGYTF
j_call: TRBJ1-2; clone_size: .; v_call: TRBV27; cdr3_aa: CASRDRGRSYGYTF